This TCR beta chain was retrieved from a study of blood T cell repertoires in COVID-19. Overall study: Italy, Spain and the United States were the sources of the convalescent and acute COVID-19 samples. In each case, the material was cDNA or gDNA derived from T cells, B-cell-depleted T cells, or PBMCs.

Trimming pared 0 bases from V and 0 bases from J, leaving 11 bases between. The CDR3 extends over 16 amino acids. CDR1 and CDR2 from the germline V gene are SGDLS and YYNGEE. In the authors' methods: Using reference gene primer amplification, nucleated cell counts were estimated. Sequenced by immunoSEQ multiplex PCR; TCRdb stores in-frame clones only, minus some. From that table come the V and J calls and clone size; the DNA was used to work out D and trimming. This sample has approximately 61,000 clones; over 80% occur once, and the top ten carry approximately 5%. The V gene is TRBV9, the J gene TRBJ2-3, with D possibly matching TRBD1 (5 bases). Sequencing used peripheral blood. This receptor was taken from a man between 65 and 85 years old with acute or convalescent COVID-19. For the CDR3, the DNA is TGTGCCAGCAGCGTAGTGGCGGACACTAGCACAGATACGCAGTATTTT. Translation gives CASSVVADTSTDTQYF.